The rows below give T cell receptor beta chains drawn from one sample of a study of blood T cell repertoires in COVID-19. Assay used: immunoSEQ multiplex PCR; TCRdb lists only in-frame clones, some missing. Of about 200,000 clones listed, approximately 89% are singletons. Source material: PBMCs or T cells enriched from blood (not recorded which). Source of these receptors: a woman in her 30s with acute COVID-19. Both conserved end residues are part of each CDR3. A D gene is named only where the DNA matches it firmly. Clone size is given for some rows only: seen once, a few or many times, or a class if the clone is expanded.

j_gene	v_gene	d_gene	abundance	CDR3nt	CDR3aa
TRBJ2-2	TRBV5-5	TRBD1	NA	TGTGCCAGCACCCCCGGGGACAGGGGCGGGGAGCTGTTTTTT	CASTPGDRGGELFF
TRBJ2-1	TRBV7-2	TRBD1	once	TGTGCCAGCAGCTTAGGACAGGGGAGCTCCTACAATGAGCAGTTCTTC	CASSLGQGSSYNEQFF
TRBJ1-5	TRBV28	NA	few	TGTGCCAGCAGCAATCTGGGAGATAGCAATCAGCCCCAGCATTTT	CASSNLGDSNQPQHF
TRBJ2-7	TRBV13	TRBD1	NA	TGTGCCAGCAGCTCTTTGGTTGAGGGACAGGGTTCCTACGAGCAGTACTTC	CASSSLVEGQGSYEQYF
TRBJ2-1	TRBV13	NA	NA	TGTGCCAGCAGCCTCTTGACAGGGAGGTACAATGAGCAGTTCTTC	CASSLLTGRYNEQFF
TRBJ1-4	TRBV7-9	TRBD1	NA	TGTGCCAGCAGCTTTGGGACAGTTGAAAAACTGTTTTTT	CASSFGTVEKLFF
TRBJ1-2	TRBV10-3	NA	NA	TGTGCCTACTTTCGATTGGCTAGAGCTAACTATGGCTACACCTTC	CAYFRLARANYGYTF
TRBJ2-5	TRBV4-1	TRBD2	NA	TGCGCCAGCACCTCAAGCAGACTGGCGGGGGGAATCGAAGAGACCCAGTACTTC	CASTSSRLAGGIEETQYF
TRBJ1-5	TRBV28	NA	NA	TGTGCCAGCAGTTTACGGTTCTATAGCAATCAGCCCCAGCATTTT	CASSLRFYSNQPQHF
TRBJ2-1	TRBV9	TRBD2	NA	TGTGCCAGCAGCGGACTAGCGGGAAGCTCCTACAATGAGCAGTTCTTC	CASSGLAGSSYNEQFF
TRBJ2-7	TRBV9	TRBD2	NA	TGTGCCAGCAGCCCCCGGCTCGGGGGGTTTATATACGAGCAGTACTTC	CASSPRLGGFIYEQYF
TRBJ2-3	TRBV4-2	TRBD2	NA	TGTGCCAGCAGCCGAACCAGGAGTAGCGGGGTTAGCACAGATACGCAGTATTTT	CASSRTRSSGVSTDTQYF
TRBJ2-1	TRBV12-5	TRBD1	once	TGTGCTAGTGGTCGATCTGACAGGGGGCAAGGCTCCTACAATGAGCAGTTCTTC	CASGRSDRGQGSYNEQFF
TRBJ1-5	TRBV6-5	NA	NA	TGTGCCAGCACTAGAATTCCCAATCAGCCCCAGCATTTT	CASTRIPNQPQHF
TRBJ1-3	TRBV5-1	NA	NA	TGCGCCAGCAGCTTGGCGACGGAGGGAAACACCATATATTTT	CASSLATEGNTIYF
TRBJ1-2	TRBV2	NA	NA	TGTGCCAGCACCCGAGTTTTGGATGGCTACACCTTC	CASTRVLDGYTF
TRBJ2-3	TRBV19	NA	few	TGTGCCAGTAGGCGGCGGGAAAGCACAGATACGCAGTATTTT	CASRRRESTDTQYF
TRBJ1-5	TRBV19	TRBD1	once	TGTGCCAGTAGCACAACAGGGGATCAGCCCCAGCATTTT	CASSTTGDQPQHF
TRBJ2-1	TRBV9	TRBD1	NA	TGTGCCACCTCCCGGGACAGGAACAATGAGCAGTTCTTC	CATSRDRNNEQFF
TRBJ2-1	TRBV7-2	NA	NA	TGTGCCAGCAGCTTGTACCTCACGGATGAGCAGTTCTTC	CASSLYLTDEQFF
TRBJ1-5	TRBV4-3	NA	NA	TGCGCCAGCAGCCAAGATGCCACGAGAGTCGGGCCCCAGCATTTT	CASSQDATRVGPQHF
TRBJ1-2	TRBV30	TRBD1	NA	TGTGCCTGGAGGCAGGGGGCTTATGGCTACACCTTC	CAWRQGAYGYTF
TRBJ2-3	TRBV10-2	TRBD2	NA	TGCGCCAGCAGGGACATTAGCGGGGGGAACACAGATACGCAGTATTTT	CASRDISGGNTDTQYF
TRBJ2-3	TRBV24-1	TRBD1	NA	TGTGCCACCAGTGATGACAGGGAGCCAGATACGCAGTATTTT	CATSDDREPDTQYF
TRBJ2-5	TRBV2	TRBD1	NA	TGTGCCAGCAGTGACCAGGGGGCCGTAGAGACCCAGTACTTC	CASSDQGAVETQYF
TRBJ1-2	TRBV25-1	TRBD1	NA	TGTGCCAGCAGTGAGGACAGGGGGATAGGAGGCTACACCTTC	CASSEDRGIGGYTF
TRBJ2-2	TRBV7-2	TRBD1	NA	TGTGCCAGCACCCATTACCCCCCGGGACAGGGGATCGGGGAGCTGTTTTTT	CASTHYPPGQGIGELFF
TRBJ1-5	TRBV19	NA	NA	TGTGCCAGTACCCCTGCTAAGAATCAGCCCCAGCATTTT	CASTPAKNQPQHF
TRBJ1-2	TRBV27	TRBD1	NA	TGTGCCAGCCCCCCGGGACAGGGTTATGGCTACACCTTC	CASPPGQGYGYTF
TRBJ1-6	TRBV7-6	TRBD1	NA	TGTGCCAGCAGCCCCGACAGGGTCTCACCCCTCCACTTT	CASSPDRVSPLHF
TRBJ2-3	TRBV29-1	NA	NA	TGCAGCGTTAATACCGGGACTTCCTGGAGCACAGATACGCAGTATTTT	CSVNTGTSWSTDTQYF
TRBJ2-7	TRBV27	TRBD1	NA	TGTGCCAGCAGTCCCGGGACAGGAGTCTACGAGCAGTACTTC	CASSPGTGVYEQYF
TRBJ1-1	TRBV7-9	NA	NA	TGTGCCAGCAGCTCCAGACTAACGATGAACACTGAAGCTTTCTTT	CASSSRLTMNTEAFF
TRBJ2-1	TRBV10-3	TRBD1	NA	TGTGCCACCTGGCGCGGACAGGGGGTCGGTGAGCAGTTCTTC	CATWRGQGVGEQFF
TRBJ1-5	TRBV28	NA	NA	TGTGCCAGCGGAAGGCAGGACAATCAGCCCCAGCATTTT	CASGRQDNQPQHF
TRBJ1-6	TRBV19	TRBD1	once	TGTGCCAGCCGGGACAGCTCGAATTCACCCCTCCACTTT	CASRDSSNSPLHF
TRBJ1-2	TRBV6-5	NA	NA	TGTGCCAGCAGACGACGGACAGCTAACTATGGCTACACCTTC	CASRRRTANYGYTF
TRBJ1-5	TRBV7-2	NA	few	TGTGCCAGCAGCAGTACAGCCATTTATAGCAATCAGCCCCAGCATTTT	CASSSTAIYSNQPQHF